This TCR beta chain was documented in a study of blood T cell repertoires in COVID-19 (dated by TCRdb to about 2020). About the study as a whole: The collaborator samples originated in the United States, Italy and Spain and spanned the acute and convalescent phases of COVID-19. The prospective study material was composed of cDNA or gDNA derived from T cells, B-cell-depleted T cells, or PBMCs. Subjects who had been exposed to COVID-19, were actively infected with it, or had recovered from it provided the deeply sampled blood TCRbeta repertoires that made up the dataset. A freely available public database, intended as a resource for researchers studying the immune response to SARS-CoV-2, is where the repertoires were released. The samples were drawn from the first 160 participants of the ongoing ImmuneRACE study and from over a thousand subjects provided by 6 global collaborators. Sample metadata almost always included a de-identified subject ID, COVID-19 status, age in years and sex. Where HLA class I and class II types were available, the types were taken from metadata supplied by the sample provider, not from assay-based typing.

At one collaborating source in Seattle, patients were enrolled during active infection and were followed longitudinally through the course of disease. Each collaborating institution followed its own protocols to collect whole blood in K2EDTA tubes. Collaborator samples were shipped for TCRbeta analysis as frozen whole blood, isolated PBMCs, or DNA extracted from either sample type. The germline V gene specifies MNHEY as CDR1 and SVGEGT as CDR2. Clipping removes 2 bases from V and 0 bases from J, with 18 as the unmatched junction base count. Taken from cysteine to phenylalanine, the CDR3 has 21 residues. Only the CDR3 DNA is retained, 63 bases long and in frame from the first base. Results and caveats for the whole study, not just this receptor: How much clinical and demographic metadata was included differed by source and by participant, and the metadata was provided uncurated.

The immunoSEQ Assay, a bias-controlled multiplex PCR, was used to amplify TCRbeta CDR3 regions from genomic DNA. As for the original processing: The number of nucleated cells in each sample was estimated by amplification of reference gene primers within the assay. Sequence reads were collapsed and filtered to measure the absolute abundance of every unique TCRbeta CDR3 rearrangement. For each sample, productive Simpson clonality was calculated by taking the square root of Simpson's diversity index across productive rearrangements. TCRdb holds this immuneACCESS table with in-frame rearrangements only. Some clones are missing; in checked studies, unresolved V genes explain under half, and the rest has no known cause. V, J and clone size are taken as reported in that table, and D and trimming were inferred from the DNA itself. Counted in this sample were some 190,000 clones; about four fifths of them appeared once. Of the sample, approximately 7.8% is held by the ten largest clones.

A remark on this clone: The specificity of this receptor is unknown. No per-base quality is available; no much larger clone lies one base away.

The receptor was derived from a woman aged 55-75 years with COVID-19, enrolled during active disease. The sample consisted of peripheral blood. The sequence joins TRBV6-2 or TRBV6-3 to TRBJ2-1; TRBD2 lines up with 8 middle nucleotides. The CDR3 is CASSYVENPTQSGSSYNEQFF. The nucleotide sequence reads as follows: TGTGCCAGCAGTTACGTCGAAAATCCCACCCAGAGCGGGAGCTCCTACAATGAGCAGTTCTTC.